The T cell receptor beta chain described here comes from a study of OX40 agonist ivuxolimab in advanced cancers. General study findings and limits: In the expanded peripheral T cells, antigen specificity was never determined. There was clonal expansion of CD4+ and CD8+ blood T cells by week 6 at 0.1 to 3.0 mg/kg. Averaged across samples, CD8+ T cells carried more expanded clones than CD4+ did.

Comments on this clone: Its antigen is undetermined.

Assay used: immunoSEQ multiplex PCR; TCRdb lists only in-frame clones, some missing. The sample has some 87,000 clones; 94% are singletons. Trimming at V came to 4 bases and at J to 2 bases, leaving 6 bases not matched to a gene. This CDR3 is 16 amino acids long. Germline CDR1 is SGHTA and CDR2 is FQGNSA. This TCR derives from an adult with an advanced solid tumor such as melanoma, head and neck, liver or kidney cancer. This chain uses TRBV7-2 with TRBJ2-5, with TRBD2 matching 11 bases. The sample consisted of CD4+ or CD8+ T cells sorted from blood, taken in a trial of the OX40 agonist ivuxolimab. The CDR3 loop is CASSYPGLAEQETQYF. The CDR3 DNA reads TGTGCCAGCAGCTATCCGGGACTAGCGGAACAAGAGACCCAGTACTTC. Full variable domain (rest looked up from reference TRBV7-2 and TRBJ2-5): GAGVSQSPSNKVTEKGKDVELRCDPISGHTALYWYRQSLGQGLEFLIYFQGNSAPDKSGLPSDRFSAERTGGSVSTLTIQRTQQEDSAVYLCASSYPGLAEQETQYFGPGTRLLVL.